The rows below give T cell receptor beta chains drawn from one sample of a study of T cell responses to AZD1222 COVID-19 vaccine. Using immunoSEQ multiplex PCR, the repertoire was profiled, and TCRdb retains in-frame clones only, with some absent. The top ten clones hold 1.3% to 1.5% of a sample with roughly 150,000 clones, roughly 90% of them seen once. The sample consisted of peripheral blood, taken on day 0 of AZD1222 vaccination. The receptors were sampled from an adult in good health. CDR3s include the opening cysteine and the closing phenylalanine or tryptophan.

J gene | V gene | CDR3 protein
TRBJ1-1 | TRBV30 | CAWSVGGNTEAFF
TRBJ2-2 | TRBV30 | CAWSVQGGSGELFF
TRBJ1-2 | TRBV24-1 | CATSDSRDRAYGYTF
TRBJ2-7 | TRBV28 | CASTRDRYEQYF
TRBJ1-5 | TRBV7-8 | CASSIDRVSNQPQHF
TRBJ1-1 | TRBV18 | CASSPLPADRNGNTEAFF
TRBJ2-2 | TRBV12-3/TRBV12-4 | CASTTPVGELFF
TRBJ2-7 | TRBV15 | CATSRVQGSYEQYF
TRBJ1-2 | TRBV5-4 | CASSPRGAGYSYTF
TRBJ1-4 | TRBV28 | CASSSGGRGTNEKLFF
TRBJ1-2 | TRBV7-8 | CASSSTGTNYGYTF
TRBJ1-1 | TRBV6-5 | CASSPPGQKNTEAFF
TRBJ2-1 | TRBV7-6 | CASSLDSGAYNEQFF
TRBJ1-6 | TRBV15 | CATSMDRENSPLHF
TRBJ2-2 | TRBV27 | CASSFHRVGSNTGELFF
TRBJ1-5 | TRBV4-1 | CASSQDPRQGSQPQHF
TRBJ1-1 | TRBV30 | CAGTGLNTEAFF
TRBJ1-5 | TRBV6-6 | CASSYVQGSNQPQHF
TRBJ1-1 | TRBV7-8 | CASEADMNTEAFF
TRBJ1-1 | TRBV5-4 | CASSFFGGRDTEAFF
TRBJ2-7 | TRBV14 | CASSHGRVYEQYF
TRBJ2-3 | TRBV28 | CASRPDSGGTDTQYF
TRBJ1-3 | TRBV29-1 | CSVEATESGNTIYF
TRBJ1-1 | TRBV6-1 | CASSDQAWTDTEAFF
TRBJ1-6 | TRBV5-1 | CASSPSRGQNSPLHF
TRBJ2-5 | TRBV5-1 | CASSPGQGEETQYF
TRBJ2-3 | TRBV15 | CATSGGDRTRLDTQYF
TRBJ2-7 | TRBV5-4 | CASGSGGGETYEQYF
TRBJ1-1 | TRBV18 | CASSPEQNTEAFF
TRBJ1-1 | TRBV7-9 | CASSLLNPAGNTEAFF
TRBJ1-6 | TRBV5-4 | CASSLDRGDNSPLHF
TRBJ1-4 | TRBV5-4 | CASSSAGGEKLFF
TRBJ1-1 | TRBV21-1 | CASSKAIGTGPIRVWGDTEAFF
TRBJ1-1 | TRBV19 | CASSIRELNTEAFF
TRBJ1-2 | TRBV18 | CASSPPVSGGYTF
TRBJ2-1 | TRBV6-4 | CASSDSTGGYNEQFF
TRBJ1-2 | TRBV7-2 | CASSLDRVSGYTF
TRBJ2-2 | TRBV6-1 | CATSAGRGEAGELFF
TRBJ1-4 | TRBV2 | CASSERTPATNEKLFF
TRBJ2-7 | TRBV28 | CASSSGTSESYEQYF
TRBJ1-5 | TRBV7-8 | CASSPGFDQPQHF
TRBJ1-1 | TRBV12-3/TRBV12-4 | CASTGGIGAFF
TRBJ1-1 | TRBV6-5 | CASSYVAGNTEAFF
TRBJ1-2 | TRBV30 | CACSGQPSYGYTF
TRBJ2-7 | TRBV4-1 | CASSQVTGFEQYF
TRBJ2-7 | TRBV28 | CASSLAGGYYEQYF